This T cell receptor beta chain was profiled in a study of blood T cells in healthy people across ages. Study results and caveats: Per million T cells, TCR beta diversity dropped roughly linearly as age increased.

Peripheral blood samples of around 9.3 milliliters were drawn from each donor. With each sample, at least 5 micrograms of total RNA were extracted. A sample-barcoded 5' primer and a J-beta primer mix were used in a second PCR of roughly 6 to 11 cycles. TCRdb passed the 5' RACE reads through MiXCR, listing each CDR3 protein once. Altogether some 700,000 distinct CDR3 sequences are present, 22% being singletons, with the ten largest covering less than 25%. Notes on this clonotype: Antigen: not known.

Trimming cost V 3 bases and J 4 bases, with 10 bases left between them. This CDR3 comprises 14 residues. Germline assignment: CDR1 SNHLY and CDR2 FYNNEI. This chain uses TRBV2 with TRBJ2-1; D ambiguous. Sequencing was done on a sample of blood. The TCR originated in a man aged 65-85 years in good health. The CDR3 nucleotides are TGTGCCAGCAGTGAGGGCCAGGTTTACAATGAGCAGTTCTTC. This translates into CASSEGQVYNEQFF.